The present T cell receptor (beta chain) was sequenced within a study of CD4 T cells in relation to SARS-CoV-2 and coronaviruses. Whole-study context: The restricting HLA molecule for shared crossreactive spike epitopes was mapped. Study results and limitations: SARS-CoV-2-driven expansion was significantly weaker in crossreactive than monoreactive clones. Crossreactivity was assessed only for spike protein, not other viral proteins.

To note about this clone: Its antigen is not identified.

CD4+ T cells from unexposed donors were obtained before the COVID-19 pandemic (2011-2018). Only in-frame clones appear in the TCRdb table, and some are missing; sequencing was by immunoSEQ multiplex PCR. The sample shows approximately 64,000 clones, approximately 94% of them seen only once. Trimming shortened V by 5 bases and J by 7 bases, and 21 bases separated the two germline ends. CDR3 length equals 15 residues. Germline V gives CDR1 LNHDA, CDR2 SQIVND (reference sequence). The source material was naive CD4+ T cells from PBMCs. Subset meaning: naive CD4+ T cells isolated by negative enrichment. The chain links TRBV19 to TRBJ2-7, with D possibly TRBD2 on 6 matching bases. The TCR comes from a human donor in good health. CDR3 protein: CASSFRGGGVWEQYF. In nucleotides, the CDR3 is TGTGCCAGTAGTTTCCGGGGAGGAGGGGTCTGGGAGCAGTACTTC.